A single T cell receptor (beta chain) is shown here with its context. This specimen belongs to a study of blood T cell repertoires in COVID-19. The data were produced by immunoSEQ multiplex PCR, yet TCRdb's version contains in-frame clones alone and is incomplete. The sample records 120,000 to 150,000 clones, around 90% being singletons. The source material was peripheral blood. This receptor was obtained from a man aged 60 to 69 with active or convalescent COVID-19.

CDR3 sequence (DNA): TGTGCCAGCAGTGACCCGACTAGCGGCGTCAACAATCAGTTCTTC. Translated: CASSDPTSGVNNQFF. The genes are TRBV6-4 and TRBJ2-1, with TRBD2 matching over 9 bases. V lost 2 bases to trimming and J lost 13 bases; unmatched junction nucleotides: 12. The CDR3 runs 15 residues. Looked up from germline, CDR1 is MRHNA and CDR2 is SNTAGT.